One and the same sample provided the 27 T cell receptor beta chains below, sequenced in a study of graft-versus-host responses after intestinal transplantation. Their target antigens are unknown. The data were produced by immunoSEQ multiplex PCR, yet TCRdb's version contains in-frame clones alone and is incomplete. There are 45,000 to 60,000 clones in the sample; about 93% occur only once, and 2% to 2.5% lies in the top ten. The sequencing here drew on unstimulated CD4+ T cells sorted from spleen or lymph node cells, taken before transplant. The receptors shown here come from a human donor who was the organ donor for an intestinal transplant.

The gene calls are TRBV7-2 and TRBJ2-3; perhaps TRBD2 as D (6 bases). Germline V gene data show CDR1 as SGHTA and CDR2 as FQGNSA. V was clipped by 4 bases and J by 7 bases, with 21 bases between them. The CDR3 has 16 residues. In nucleotides, the CDR3 is TGTGCCAGCAGCTCTAGACTAGTGGGAGTTATGCATACGCAGTATTTT. Translating gives CASSSRLVGVMHTQYF.

In this sample, this clone turned up once. The gene calls are TRBV28 and TRBJ1-2; D is uncertain. Per the germline V gene, CDR1 is MDHEN and CDR2 is SYDVKM. CDR3 length: 15 residues. Trimming cost V 3 bases and J 4 bases, with 15 bases left between them. CDR3 in amino acids: CASSFGQPHTYGYTF. CDR3 nucleotide sequence: TGTGCCAGCAGTTTTGGCCAGCCTCACACCTATGGCTACACCTTC.

The chain is built from TRBV28 and TRBJ1-2; D not certain. V lost 6 bases and J lost 6, with 11 bases in between. The germline CDR1 and CDR2 sequences are MDHEN and SYDVKM. The length of the CDR3 is 12 residues. This CDR3 is CASRLLEDGYTF. The CDR3 nucleotides read TGTGCCAGCAGGCTACTAGAGGATGGCTACACCTTC.

The chain uses TRBV19 and TRBJ2-7, with D perhaps TRBD1 or TRBD2 (5 bases each). The CDR3 runs to 14 residues. Trimming removed 5 bases at V and 2 bases at J, with 13 bases between. Germline-derived CDR1 and CDR2 are LNHDA and SQIVND (reference sequence). The CDR3 loop reads CASSVRDRTYEQYF. CDR3 DNA: TGTGCCAGTAGTGTCCGGGACCGAACCTACGAGCAGTACTTC.

This clone appeared once. The chain carries TRBV5-1 and TRBJ2-7; perhaps D is TRBD1 or TRBD2 (5 bases each). V lost 0 bases and J lost 6, with 16 bases in between. This CDR3 contains 15 residues. Germline V gene lookup returns CDR1 SGHRS and CDR2 YFSETQ. The CDR3 DNA follows: TGCGCCAGCAGCTTGGAGCCAGGGACCTTTCGCGAGCAGTACTTC. This gives the protein CASSLEPGTFREQYF.

The chain has TRBV19 and TRBJ1-1; tentative D call: TRBD1 (5 bases). In germline, CDR1 is LNHDA, CDR2 SQIVND (reference sequence). CDR3 length: 15 residues. The V and J ends lost 4 bases and 4 bases respectively, with 16 bases between them. CDR3 DNA sequence: TGTGCCAGTAGTAGTCTCGGGGGAGGTAGCACTGAAGCTTTCTTT. This gives the protein CASSSLGGGSTEAFF.

CDR3 in DNA: TGTGCCATCAGTGAGCCTAGACTAGCGGGCTCCTACAATGAGCAGTTCTTC. Amino acid sequence: CAISEPRLAGSYNEQFF. The chain uses TRBV10-3 and TRBJ2-1; TRBD2 aligns across 10 bases. CDR1 is ENHRY, CDR2 SYGVKD, per germline. V lost 2 bases, J lost 0 bases, and 4 bases stayed unmatched. The CDR3 runs to 17 residues.

The rearrangement uses TRBV7-5 and TRBJ2-7; TRBD1, as called in the table, went unchecked against the DNA. TRBV7-5 is a known pseudogene. The CDR3 contains 15 residues. The CDR3 DNA is TGTGTCAGAAGCTTAGTCCGGGACAGCGCCTACGAGCAGTACTTC. It encodes CVRSLVRDSAYEQYF.

Points on this clone: The same CDR3 arises from other DNA sequences in this sample as well. The rearrangement uses TRBV25-1 and TRBJ2-1; 7 nucleotides align to TRBD2. The CDR3 loop spans 18 amino acids. Looked up from germline, CDR1 is MGHDK and CDR2 is SYGVNS. V was clipped by 3 bases and J by 6 bases; unmatched bases: 17. CDR3 nucleotides: TGTGCCAGCAGTGACCGGGAGGCACTTGGCGGGAGTGGCAATGAGCAGTTCTTC. Its translation: CASSDREALGGSGNEQFF.

DNA for the CDR3: TGTGCCAGTTATAGGGCTGGAAACACCATATATTTT. Translated, it gives CASYRAGNTIYF. The rearrangement links TRBV28 to TRBJ1-3; D uncertain. Germline-derived CDR1 and CDR2 are MDHEN and SYDVKM. V was clipped by 9 bases and J by 2 bases, with 8 bases between them. The CDR3 has 12 residues.

The rearrangement uses TRBV5-1 and TRBJ2-2, with 7 bases fitting TRBD2. With 0 bases clipped from V and 4 bases from J, the junction kept 6 bases outside the gene matches. Germline CDR1 is SGHRS and CDR2 is YFSETQ. The CDR3 covers 16 residues. The CDR3 DNA reads TGCGCCAGCAGCTTGGAGGGGCTAGCGGCCACCGGGGAGCTGTTTTTT. This sequence encodes CASSLEGLAATGELFF.

J is TRBJ1-2 and V is TRBV6-7, with D perhaps TRBD1 (5 bases). TRBV6-7 is noted as an ORF with a role that remains uncertain. This CDR3 contains 17 residues. Between the trimmed V and J ends, which lost 4 bases and 2 bases, there was a span of 20 bases. CDR3 DNA: TGTGCCAGCAGTTCCCCCCCCAGATTGACAGCGAACTATGGCTACACCTTC. Its translation is CASSSPPRLTANYGYTF.

The chain is built from TRBV7-3 and TRBJ2-3; TRBD2 agrees at 7 bases. The CDR3 consists of 17 residues. Germline CDR1 and CDR2: SGHTA and FQGTGA. With 1 base clipped from V and 4 bases from J, the junction kept 11 bases outside the gene matches. The CDR3 loop reads CASSLIGPGGGADTQYF. DNA of the CDR3: TGTGCCAGCAGCTTAATAGGGCCGGGAGGTGGGGCAGATACGCAGTATTTT.

This chain connects TRBV7-2 to TRBJ2-3, with 13 bases fitting TRBD2. Trimming cost V 5 bases and J 4 bases; bases outside gene matches: 3. Germline V lookup: CDR1 SGHTA, CDR2 FQGNSA. This CDR3 is 15 amino acids long. The DNA for the CDR3 is TGTGCCAGCAGCCGACTAGCGGGAGGCCCAGATACGCAGTATTTT. Its protein product is CASSRLAGGPDTQYF.

The chain joins TRBV9 to TRBJ2-1; no reliable D call. This CDR3 is 14 amino acids long. V gave up 4 bases and J gave up 7 bases, with 15 bases separating them. Germline-derived CDR1 and CDR2 are SGDLS and YYNGEE. The CDR3: CASSPHLVVNEQFF. CDR3 bases: TGTGCCAGCAGCCCGCATCTAGTGGTGAATGAGCAGTTCTTC.

The V call is TRBV7-9, the J call TRBJ1-3, with D tentatively TRBD1 (5 bases). V dropped 1 base and J dropped 0 bases, with 16 bases sitting between them. Germline V gene lookup returns CDR1 SEHNR and CDR2 FQNEAQ (reference sequence). The CDR3 runs to 18 residues. CDR3 protein: CASSLGHGTLSSGNTIYF. The CDR3 DNA sequence: TGTGCCAGCAGCTTAGGCCACGGGACTCTAAGCTCTGGAAACACCATATATTTT.

V usage is TRBV6-5 and J usage is TRBJ2-7; D may be TRBD1 or TRBD2 (5 bases each). The CDR3 has 15 residues. CDR1 is MNHEY and CDR2 is SVGAGI in the germline V gene. V dropped 0 bases and J dropped 5 bases, with 14 bases sitting between them. CDR3 protein: CASSYSRGEFNEQYF. As DNA, the CDR3 is TGTGCCAGCAGTTACTCGAGAGGGGAGTTCAACGAGCAGTACTTC.

The chain recombines TRBV28 with TRBJ2-7; D gene unclear. Germline assignment: CDR1 MDHEN and CDR2 SYDVKM. Trimming pared 2 bases from V and 5 bases from J, leaving 7 bases between. The CDR3 is 12 residues long. Here the CDR3 DNA reads TGTGCCAGCAGTTTAAGGTTAAACGAGCAGTACTTC. Encoded protein: CASSLRLNEQYF.

Concerning this clone itself: This sample includes further DNA sequences coding for the same CDR3. This chain uses TRBV4-3 with TRBJ2-3; D is perhaps TRBD2 (5 bases). V lost 0 bases and J lost 1, with 5 bases in between. The CDR3 covers 14 residues. In germline, CDR1 is LGHNA, CDR2 YSLEER. The CDR3 nucleotides are TGCGCCAGCAGCCAAGAAGCGGGCACAGATACGCAGTATTTT. It encodes CASSQEAGTDTQYF.

In DNA form, the CDR3 reads TGTGCCAGCAGCTTGGTGAACACCGGGGAGCTGTTTTTT. Translation gives CASSLVNTGELFF. This chain uses TRBV27 with TRBJ2-2; D not resolved. V lost 6 bases and J lost 1, with 6 bases in between. The CDR3 extends over 13 amino acids. Germline V gene sequence: CDR1 MNHEY, CDR2 SMNVEV (reference sequence).

The chain links TRBV7-3 to TRBJ2-5; 14 bases align to TRBD2. The J segment lost 4 bases and the V segment lost 5 bases, leaving 9 bases of the junction unmatched. CDR1 is SGHTA, CDR2 FQGTGA, per germline. The CDR3 is 17 residues long. For the CDR3, the DNA is TGTGCCAGCAGCCCCGGGACTAGCGGGAGTTTGGGAGAGACCCAGTACTTC. Translation gives CASSPGTSGSLGETQYF.

The chain uses TRBV30 and TRBJ2-2; D remains ambiguous. CDR1 GTSNPN and CDR2 SVGIG come from the germline V gene (reference sequence). V gave up 0 bases and J gave up 7 bases, with 12 bases separating them. The length of the CDR3 is 14 residues. This chain's CDR3 is CAWSVMGYDGELFF. In nucleotides, the CDR3 is TGTGCCTGGAGTGTAATGGGATACGACGGGGAGCTGTTTTTT. The variable domain in full, completed from reference TRBV30 and TRBJ2-2, reads SQTIHQWPATLVQPVGSPLSLECTVEGTSNPNLYWYRQAAGRGLQLLFYSVGIGQISSEVPQNLSASRPQDRQFILSSKKLLLSDSGFYLCAWSVMGYDGELFFGEGSRLTVL.

In the case of this clone: Within the sample, other DNA sequences also encode this same CDR3. V and J are TRBV7-2 and TRBJ2-2, with D unclear. Germline assignment: CDR1 SGHTA and CDR2 FQGNSA. The CDR3 runs to 12 residues. The V and J ends lost 1 base and 6 bases respectively, with 3 bases between them. CDR3 residues: CASSLVPGELFF. CDR3 nucleotides: TGTGCCAGCAGCTTAGTACCCGGGGAGCTGTTTTTT.

The CDR3 reads CASSLGARYRDYGYTF. In DNA form, the CDR3 reads TGTGCCAGCAGCTTGGGGGCACGGTACAGGGACTATGGCTACACCTTC. The gene calls are TRBV5-6 and TRBJ1-2; D perhaps matches TRBD1 (6 bases). The germline V and J ends were trimmed by 0 bases and 3 bases, with 15 bases remaining between them. The CDR3 loop spans 16 amino acids. Germline CDR1 is SGHDT and CDR2 is YYEEEE.

V usage is TRBV7-2 and J usage is TRBJ2-1, with D possibly TRBD2 on 6 matching bases. Germline V gene sequence: CDR1 SGHTA, CDR2 FQGNSA. Trimming cost V 2 bases and J 8 bases, with 16 bases left between them. The CDR3 sequence is 15 residues long. The CDR3 loop is CASSLNIAARDEQFF. Written as DNA, the CDR3 is TGTGCCAGCAGCTTAAACATAGCGGCGCGCGATGAGCAGTTCTTC.

This sequence joins TRBV27 and TRBJ2-7; a weak D match, TRBD2 (7 bases). Germline V gene sequence: CDR1 MNHEY, CDR2 SMNVEV (reference sequence). The CDR3 has 15 amino acids. V gave up 2 bases and J gave up 4 bases, with 15 bases separating them. The DNA for the CDR3 is TGTGCCAGCAGTTTAAACCCGCGGGGGCCGTACGAGCAGTACTTC. As protein: CASSLNPRGPYEQYF.

V and J are TRBV18 and TRBJ1-3, with 9 bases lining up with TRBD1. The CDR3 totals 16 residues. The junction had 8 bases not matched to a gene; V was cut back by 5 bases and J by 3 bases. Per the germline V gene, CDR1 is KGHSH and CDR2 is LQKENI. The CDR3 DNA sequence: TGTGCCAGCTCAACGGACAGGGGAGCACGTGGAAACACCATATATTTT. This gives the protein CASSTDRGARGNTIYF.